The rows below give T cell receptor beta chains drawn from one sample of a study of shared clonotypes between healthy human individuals. Clones were sequenced by immunoSEQ multiplex PCR, and TCRdb holds only the in-frame ones, with some missing. Of about 700,000 clones in the sample, around 90% were seen once. The sample was naive CD8+ T cells sorted from blood. The source of these receptors is a man aged 25-40 years in good health. The CDR3 runs from the conserved cysteine through the conserved F or W. D genes are given only for firm matches. Part of the rows lack a size; the others show once, few, many or a class for expanded clones.

j_gene: TRBJ2-2; d_gene: TRBD1; abundance: NA; v_gene: TRBV29-1; CDR3nt: TGCAGCGTTGAACCGGGGGACAGGGAAAACACCGGGGAGCTGTTTTTT; CDR3aa: CSVEPGDRENTGELFF
j_gene: TRBJ1-3; d_gene: NA; abundance: once; v_gene: TRBV10-3; CDR3nt: TGTGCCATCAGTGAGTTACCGGGGGAAGCTAGGGGAAACACCATATATTTT; CDR3aa: CAISELPGEARGNTIYF
j_gene: TRBJ2-5; d_gene: TRBD2; abundance: NA; v_gene: TRBV29-1; CDR3nt: TGCAGCGTTGAACTAACTAGCGTTCAAGAGACCCAGTACTTC; CDR3aa: CSVELTSVQETQYF
j_gene: TRBJ2-5; d_gene: NA; abundance: NA; v_gene: TRBV9; CDR3nt: TGTGCCAGCAGAAAAACCGGGGCCCCCCAAGAGACCCAGTACTTC; CDR3aa: CASRKTGAPQETQYF
j_gene: TRBJ2-7; d_gene: TRBD2; abundance: NA; v_gene: TRBV14; CDR3nt: TGTGCCAGCAGCGCACTAGCGGGAAGAGATTTCGAGCAGTACTTC; CDR3aa: CASSALAGRDFEQYF
j_gene: TRBJ2-1; d_gene: TRBD2; abundance: NA; v_gene: TRBV27; CDR3nt: TGTGCCAGCAGTCGAGGCGGGAGTACCTACAATGAGCAGTTCTTC; CDR3aa: CASSRGGSTYNEQFF
j_gene: TRBJ2-7; d_gene: NA; abundance: NA; v_gene: TRBV11-2; CDR3nt: TGTGCCAGCAGCTTAGAAAAGAGGGGATACGAGCAGTACTTC; CDR3aa: CASSLEKRGYEQYF
j_gene: TRBJ2-1; d_gene: TRBD1; abundance: once; v_gene: TRBV5-5; CDR3nt: TGTGCCAGCAGAACACTGCAGGGGGTAAAGCGTTTGGGGCTATTCTTC; CDR3aa: CASRTLQGVKRLGLFF
j_gene: TRBJ1-5; d_gene: NA; abundance: NA; v_gene: TRBV6-7; CDR3nt: TGTGCCAGCAGTTACCACTGCGGCGGGGGAAGCAATCAGCCCCAGCATTTT; CDR3aa: CASSYHCGGGSNQPQHF
j_gene: TRBJ2-1; d_gene: NA; abundance: NA; v_gene: TRBV11-2; CDR3nt: TGTGCCAGCAGCTCAGTGGGCAACAAAAAGGAGCAGTTCTTC; CDR3aa: CASSSVGNKKEQFF
j_gene: TRBJ1-1; d_gene: NA; abundance: once; v_gene: TRBV27; CDR3nt: TGTGCCAGCAGTTTAGGGGCAGGGTTCGGTGAAGCTTTCTTT; CDR3aa: CASSLGAGFGEAFF
j_gene: TRBJ2-7; d_gene: TRBD2; abundance: NA; v_gene: TRBV28; CDR3nt: TGTGCCAGCAGTTTTTCCCCAGACGGGAGGTACGAGCAGTACTTC; CDR3aa: CASSFSPDGRYEQYF
j_gene: TRBJ2-2; d_gene: NA; abundance: NA; v_gene: TRBV6-5; CDR3nt: TGTGCCAGCAGTTACTCGGGCCAGGGATCCGGGGAGCTGTTTTTT; CDR3aa: CASSYSGQGSGELFF
j_gene: TRBJ2-7; d_gene: NA; abundance: NA; v_gene: TRBV30; CDR3nt: TGTGCCTGGAGTGGAGGGGTTGTCGACGAGCAGTACTTC; CDR3aa: CAWSGGVVDEQYF
j_gene: TRBJ2-7; d_gene: TRBD1; abundance: NA; v_gene: TRBV27; CDR3nt: TGTGCCAGCAGTTCGCCAGGGGGCGTTGTGGGTACCGAGCAGTACTTC; CDR3aa: CASSSPGGVVGTEQYF
j_gene: TRBJ1-5; d_gene: NA; abundance: NA; v_gene: TRBV7-9; CDR3nt: TGTGCCAGTAGCGTGGACAGCTCCCTAAGTGGCAATCAGCCCCAGCATTTT; CDR3aa: CASSVDSSLSGNQPQHF
j_gene: TRBJ2-7; d_gene: TRBD2; abundance: once; v_gene: TRBV28; CDR3nt: TGTGCCAGCAGTTTGCTCGGGACTAGCGGCTACGAGCAGTACTTC; CDR3aa: CASSLLGTSGYEQYF
j_gene: TRBJ2-7; d_gene: NA; abundance: NA; v_gene: TRBV7-9; CDR3nt: TGTGCCAGCAGCGCCCCGGACGGATACGAGCAGTACTTC; CDR3aa: CASSAPDGYEQYF
j_gene: TRBJ2-7; d_gene: NA; abundance: NA; v_gene: TRBV29-1; CDR3nt: TGCAGCGTTGAGGGGGGCACAGGGGCATTCTCCGAGCAGTACTTC; CDR3aa: CSVEGGTGAFSEQYF
j_gene: TRBJ2-7; d_gene: NA; abundance: NA; v_gene: TRBV27; CDR3nt: TGTGCCAGCAGTTTATTTTTCGAAGACTACGAGCAGTACTTC; CDR3aa: CASSLFFEDYEQYF
j_gene: TRBJ2-1; d_gene: TRBD2; abundance: NA; v_gene: TRBV4-1; CDR3nt: TGCGCCAGCAGCCTCACTAGCGGGGACAATGAGCAGTTCTTC; CDR3aa: CASSLTSGDNEQFF
j_gene: TRBJ2-5; d_gene: TRBD1; abundance: NA; v_gene: TRBV7-2; CDR3nt: TGTGCCAGCAGCCCCCGGTTTTGGACAGGGGAAGAGACCCAGTACTTC; CDR3aa: CASSPRFWTGEETQYF
j_gene: TRBJ2-5; d_gene: NA; abundance: NA; v_gene: TRBV7-8; CDR3nt: TGTGCCAGCAGCCTAAGGTCAGGGGCTGCCCTTGTGGAGACCCAGTACTTC; CDR3aa: CASSLRSGAALVETQYF
j_gene: TRBJ1-2; d_gene: NA; abundance: NA; v_gene: TRBV25-1; CDR3nt: TGTGCCAGCAGTGATAGGGCCCTGTTTCAGGGCTACACCTTC; CDR3aa: CASSDRALFQGYTF
j_gene: TRBJ1-1; d_gene: NA; abundance: NA; v_gene: TRBV14; CDR3nt: TGTGCCAGCAGCCAAGAACGATCGTCCCGGGACGGGACTGAAGCTTTCTTT; CDR3aa: CASSQERSSRDGTEAFF
j_gene: TRBJ2-7; d_gene: TRBD1; abundance: NA; v_gene: TRBV5-8; CDR3nt: TGTGCCAGCACCGGGACAGGGCTAAGCGAGCAGTACTTC; CDR3aa: CASTGTGLSEQYF
j_gene: TRBJ1-2; d_gene: NA; abundance: once; v_gene: TRBV27; CDR3nt: TGTGCCAGCAGTTTCGTGATTGGGGGCAGTGGCTACACCTTC; CDR3aa: CASSFVIGGSGYTF
j_gene: TRBJ1-1; d_gene: NA; abundance: NA; v_gene: TRBV28; CDR3nt: TGTGCCAGCAGTTTCTTCTCTGAAGCTTTCTTT; CDR3aa: CASSFFSEAFF
j_gene: TRBJ2-7; d_gene: TRBD2; abundance: NA; v_gene: TRBV27; CDR3nt: TGTGCCAGCAGTTTAAGGATTCCAGGACTAGCGGGAGACGAAGGCCACGAGCAGTACTTC; CDR3aa: CASSLRIPGLAGDEGHEQYF
j_gene: TRBJ2-7; d_gene: NA; abundance: NA; v_gene: TRBV7-8; CDR3nt: TGTGCCAGCAGCCGAAGGGGGACCTACGAGCAGTACTTC; CDR3aa: CASSRRGTYEQYF
j_gene: TRBJ2-2; d_gene: TRBD2; abundance: NA; v_gene: TRBV29-1; CDR3nt: TGCAGCGTTGGCGGACTAGCGGGAATGACCGGGGAGCTGTTTTTT; CDR3aa: CSVGGLAGMTGELFF
j_gene: TRBJ2-7; d_gene: NA; abundance: NA; v_gene: TRBV11-2; CDR3nt: TGTGCCAGCAGCTTAGTACGGGGGTCCTACGAGCAGTACTTC; CDR3aa: CASSLVRGSYEQYF
j_gene: TRBJ1-3; d_gene: NA; abundance: once; v_gene: TRBV21-1; CDR3nt: TGTGCCAGTCTCGACAGGGCGAGGAACACCATATATTTT; CDR3aa: CASLDRARNTIYF
j_gene: TRBJ2-7; d_gene: NA; abundance: NA; v_gene: TRBV13; CDR3nt: TGTGCCAGCAGCACGGGGACGGACTCCTACGAGCAGTACTTC; CDR3aa: CASSTGTDSYEQYF
j_gene: TRBJ2-7; d_gene: TRBD1; abundance: NA; v_gene: TRBV18; CDR3nt: TGTGCCAGCTCACTCCCGACCGGGACAGGGGTCTACGAGCAGTACTTC; CDR3aa: CASSLPTGTGVYEQYF
j_gene: TRBJ2-7; d_gene: TRBD1; abundance: NA; v_gene: TRBV6-5; CDR3nt: TGTGCCAGCAGACCAGGACAGGGCGGCGAGCAGTACTTC; CDR3aa: CASRPGQGGEQYF
j_gene: TRBJ2-5; d_gene: NA; abundance: NA; v_gene: TRBV28; CDR3nt: TGTGCCAGCAGTCCAACCCGTCAGGGGCGAGAGACCCAGTACTTC; CDR3aa: CASSPTRQGRETQYF
j_gene: TRBJ2-2; d_gene: NA; abundance: NA; v_gene: TRBV9; CDR3nt: TGTGCCAGCAGCGTAGCTGGAGGGGCCGCGGATGGATTGGAGCTGTTTTTT; CDR3aa: CASSVAGGAADGLELFF
j_gene: TRBJ2-5; d_gene: TRBD2; abundance: NA; v_gene: TRBV27; CDR3nt: TGTGCCAGCAGTTCCCTAGCGGGAGGGTACCAAGAGACCCAGTACTTC; CDR3aa: CASSSLAGGYQETQYF
j_gene: TRBJ2-5; d_gene: NA; abundance: once; v_gene: TRBV4-1; CDR3nt: TGCGCCAGCAGCCAAGATACGGGGTACCAAGAGACCCAGTACTTC; CDR3aa: CASSQDTGYQETQYF
j_gene: TRBJ1-1; d_gene: NA; abundance: NA; v_gene: TRBV29-1; CDR3nt: TGCAGCGTTCTCCCGGCGACGACGAACACTGAAGCTTTCTTT; CDR3aa: CSVLPATTNTEAFF
j_gene: TRBJ2-1; d_gene: NA; abundance: NA; v_gene: TRBV20-1; CDR3nt: TGCAGTGCTAGGGAGGGTGAGCAGTTCTTC; CDR3aa: CSAREGEQFF
j_gene: TRBJ2-1; d_gene: NA; abundance: NA; v_gene: TRBV27; CDR3nt: TGTGCCAGCGGAACTACGGGAGAGCTCTACAATGAGCAGTTCTTC; CDR3aa: CASGTTGELYNEQFF
j_gene: TRBJ2-1; d_gene: NA; abundance: NA; v_gene: TRBV27; CDR3nt: TGTGCCAGCAGTTTAGCGGGATCTAACAATGAGCAGTTCTTC; CDR3aa: CASSLAGSNNEQFF
j_gene: TRBJ1-2; d_gene: NA; abundance: NA; v_gene: TRBV27; CDR3nt: TGTGCCAGCAGCCGCCCATTAGCTAACTATGGCTACACCTTC; CDR3aa: CASSRPLANYGYTF
j_gene: TRBJ2-1; d_gene: TRBD1; abundance: NA; v_gene: TRBV11-2; CDR3nt: TGTGCCAGCAGCTTAGGGACAGGGGACAATGAGCAGTTCTTC; CDR3aa: CASSLGTGDNEQFF
j_gene: TRBJ2-2; d_gene: TRBD2; abundance: NA; v_gene: TRBV4-1; CDR3nt: TGCGCCAGCAGCCAAGATCTTAGCGGGAGCTCCACCGGGGAGCTGTTTTTT; CDR3aa: CASSQDLSGSSTGELFF
j_gene: TRBJ2-1; d_gene: NA; abundance: NA; v_gene: TRBV9; CDR3nt: TGTGCCAGCAGCCCGCCCGTCCCGGGAGCGAGCTACAATGAGCAGTTCTTC; CDR3aa: CASSPPVPGASYNEQFF
j_gene: TRBJ2-1; d_gene: NA; abundance: once; v_gene: TRBV6-1; CDR3nt: TGTGCCAGCAAGGTGGCACGGTTAGGTTACAATGAGCAGTTCTTC; CDR3aa: CASKVARLGYNEQFF
j_gene: TRBJ2-1; d_gene: NA; abundance: NA; v_gene: TRBV9; CDR3nt: TGTGCCAGCAGCGGCTCCGGGACTCCGCACAATGAGCAGTTCTTC; CDR3aa: CASSGSGTPHNEQFF
j_gene: TRBJ2-3; d_gene: TRBD2; abundance: NA; v_gene: TRBV11-3; CDR3nt: TGTGCCAGCAGCTCCACGGGAGGGCTGCAGTATTTT; CDR3aa: CASSSTGGLQYF
j_gene: TRBJ1-2; d_gene: NA; abundance: NA; v_gene: TRBV27; CDR3nt: TGTGCCAGCAGTTACGGGTCCGGCTATGGCTACACCTTC; CDR3aa: CASSYGSGYGYTF
j_gene: TRBJ1-5; d_gene: NA; abundance: NA; v_gene: TRBV27; CDR3nt: TGTGCCAGCAGTTTAAGTGGACAGCATAGCAATCAGCCCCAGCATTTT; CDR3aa: CASSLSGQHSNQPQHF
j_gene: TRBJ1-4; d_gene: TRBD1; abundance: NA; v_gene: TRBV4-1; CDR3nt: TGCGCCAGCAGTCCGGGACAGGGGCCTGAAAAACTGTTTTTT; CDR3aa: CASSPGQGPEKLFF
j_gene: TRBJ2-1; d_gene: TRBD1; abundance: NA; v_gene: TRBV6-4; CDR3nt: TGTGCCAGCAGTGACACAGGGGGTACTACGAGCAATGAGCAGTTCTTC; CDR3aa: CASSDTGGTTSNEQFF
j_gene: TRBJ2-7; d_gene: NA; abundance: NA; v_gene: TRBV6-4; CDR3nt: TGTGCCAGCAGTGACTGGCCGGGAGCTGGTTACGAGCAGTACTTC; CDR3aa: CASSDWPGAGYEQYF
j_gene: TRBJ2-7; d_gene: NA; abundance: NA; v_gene: TRBV10-1; CDR3nt: TGCGCCAGCAGTGAGTCGGTCGGGGCCTCCTACGAGCAGTACTTC; CDR3aa: CASSESVGASYEQYF
j_gene: TRBJ1-5; d_gene: TRBD1; abundance: NA; v_gene: TRBV19; CDR3nt: TGTGCCAGTAGATTGGGACAGAGTGATCAGCCCCAGCATTTT; CDR3aa: CASRLGQSDQPQHF